This TCR beta chain was recorded in a study of identical twins (TCRdb year 2016). Describing the broader study: To test whether fetal clonotypes persist, this study deep-sequenced TCR alpha and beta repertoires from monozygotic twins, from unrelated adults of various ages, and from cord blood. To rule out contamination, the twin experiments were replicated at different times with different library preparation protocols.

Library preparation used 5' RACE. For sequencing, an Illumina HiSeq 2000 was employed. A universal primer binding site was added through template switching, and the final cDNA carried a unique molecular identifier so that TCR cDNA molecules could be counted accurately. Specific primers in the conserved constant-segment region were used to synthesize first-strand cDNA for TCR alpha and beta chains. To control for contamination, every cDNA library carried two barcodes: a SMART-Mk sample barcode plus Illumina barcodes. TruSeq adapter sequences along with Illumina sample barcodes were introduced in two successive PCR steps. Sequencing of the TCR alpha and beta cDNA libraries was done on the Illumina HiSeq platform using custom primers. For the original study's pipeline: Unique molecular identifiers were extracted from raw reads with MiGEC, and CDR3 positions were determined with MiXCR. Recombination models were inferred per individual with the repgenHMM and IGoR tools using an EM algorithm. The tcR package in R was used for shared clonotype analysis, with sharing normalized by the product of cloneset sizes. To study raw recombination free of thymic and clonal selection effects, out-of-frame nonproductive sequences were analyzed. TCRdb trimmed public reads at Q25 via fastp, called clones via MiXCR and kept in-frame beta chains. Each entry merges the rows of one CDR3 protein and shows their most common DNA and genes. TCRdb's processing, not the authors', yielded these V and J calls. This sample holds roughly 470,000 distinct CDR3 sequences; over 11% were observed only once. The ten largest clonotypes hold about 1% of the sample.

The CDR3 sequence holds 11 residues, the cysteine and phenylalanine included. Left in the record is the CDR3 DNA by itself, 33 bases read in frame from the first base. CDR1 and CDR2 were assigned from the germline V gene as ENHRY and SYGVKD. V was cut back by 6 bases and J by 8 bases, leaving a gap of 10 bases between them. The investigation overall reported the following: In monozygotic twins, recombination models systematically underestimated out-of-frame TCR alpha sharing, but the models matched the sharing seen between unrelated individuals. Because the same donors could not be followed over many years, the conclusions depended on cross-sectional statistical analysis. Invariant T cells such as MAIT and iNKT could partly confound zero-insertion analyses, though diverse VJ usage argued against this for most clonotypes. A weaker excess of twin sharing was found in beta out-of-frame sequences because the signal-to-noise ratio was lowered by fewer shared sequences. Out-of-frame TCR alpha sequences shared between twins showed an excess of low generation-probability sequences compared with coincidental sharing between unrelated individuals. Fewer insertions were carried by abundant cord blood beta clonotypes; a weaker similar trend was observed in young adult naive repertoires, while no such trend was observed in memory repertoires.

All donors were healthy Caucasians. Three pairs of female monozygotic twins, all aged roughly 18 to 29 years, were included in the twin cohort. Positive isolation kits from Invitrogen were used to isolate the CD4+ and CD8+ T cell populations. This clonotype occurred many times. This clone's antigen is unknown. No clone much larger than this one lies a single base away; base qualities are absent. The sample also formed part of further work on yellow fever vaccine responses in identical twins. As described in the second report: According to the authors, in identical twins the way T cells responded to vaccination appeared partly convergent and partly personalized. Focusing on identical twins, the study followed the T cell clones that responded to the vaccine, and did so with precision.

The rearrangement joined TRBV10-3 to TRBJ1-2; the D gene lacks a confident call. The TCR was taken from a woman aged 18-30 years in good health. The sample comprised CD4+ T cells sorted from blood. CDR3 region: CAISPATGYTF. The nucleotide sequence reads as follows: TGTGCCATCAGCCCCGCGACGGGCTACACCTTC.